Presented here are 13 T cell receptor beta chains from one specimen sequenced in a study of blood T cell repertoires in COVID-19. Repertoires were generated with immunoSEQ multiplex PCR, while TCRdb's copy carries only in-frame clones and drops some. There are approximately 69,000 clones in the sample; approximately 83% occur only once, and around 12% lies in the top ten. The material sequenced was peripheral blood. The receptors shown here come from a human donor in a cohort sampled during active COVID-19.

In its sample, this clone was seen a few times. The gene calls are TRBV20-1 and TRBJ1-5; 8 nucleotides match TRBD1. The CDR3 totals 11 residues. Germline V gene lookup returns CDR1 DFQATT and CDR2 SNEGSKA (reference sequence). Trimming took 2 bases from V and 16 from J; bases not matched to a gene: 7. For the CDR3, the DNA is TGCAGTGCTAGAAAATCAGGGGGCGAACATTTT. This gives the protein CSARKSGGEHF.

The V gene is TRBV10-2, the J gene TRBJ1-6; D remains ambiguous. The ends were cut back, 3 bases at V and 7 bases at J, with 16 bases in the middle. CDR3 length: 16 amino acids. CDR1 and CDR2 from the germline V gene are WSHSY and SAAADI. CDR3 residues: CASSDREPLENSPLHF. Written as DNA, the CDR3 is TGCGCCAGCAGTGACCGGGAGCCCCTGGAAAATTCACCCCTCCACTTT.

The rearrangement joins TRBV19 to TRBJ2-7; D may be TRBD1 (6 bases). V was trimmed by 5 bases and J by 0 bases, leaving 14 bases between them. This CDR3 comprises 15 residues. The germline CDR1 and CDR2 sequences are LNHDA and SQIVND (reference sequence). The CDR3 is CASSSTSGVSYEQYF. Here the CDR3 DNA reads TGTGCCAGTAGTTCGACATCAGGGGTCTCCTACGAGCAGTACTTC.

The J gene is TRBJ2-7, the V gene TRBV20-1, with D maybe TRBD1 (5 bases). There are 13 residues in the CDR3. Germline lookup yields CDR1 DFQATT and CDR2 SNEGSKA (reference sequence). Trimming cost V 3 bases and J 3 bases, with 12 bases left between them. CDR3 in amino acids: CSASSGSHYEQYF. In DNA form, the CDR3 reads TGCAGTGCTAGTTCAGGGTCCCACTACGAGCAGTACTTC.

V is TRBV28 and J is TRBJ2-5; 12 nucleotides line up with TRBD2. CDR1 is MDHEN and CDR2 is SYDVKM in the germline V gene. With V trimmed by 2 bases and J by 2 bases, 9 bases remained unmatched. This CDR3 has 18 amino acids. CDR3 sequence reads: CASSLRPGTSGPQETQYF. The CDR3 DNA sequence: TGTGCCAGCAGTTTACGCCCCGGGACTAGCGGGCCTCAAGAGACCCAGTACTTC. Looking up the rest from reference TRBV28 and TRBJ2-5 gives the full variable domain: DVKVTQSSRYLVKRTGEKVFLECVQDMDHENMFWYRQDPGLGLRLIYFSYDVKMKEKGDIPEGYSVSREKKERFSLILESASTNQTSMYLCASSLRPGTSGPQETQYFGPGTRLLVL.

V is TRBV5-1 and J is TRBJ1-2, with D uncertain. This CDR3 has 13 amino acids. V shed 3 bases and J shed 3 bases, with 9 bases lying between them. In germline, CDR1 is SGHRS, CDR2 YFSETQ. The DNA of the CDR3 is TGCGCCAGCAGCTCCCGCGCGGACTATGGCTACACCTTC. It specifies CASSSRADYGYTF.

The chain is built from TRBV19 and TRBJ2-1; 10 bases agree with TRBD1. The length of the CDR3 is 16 residues. Germline V lookup: CDR1 LNHDA, CDR2 SQIVND (reference sequence). V dropped 1 base and J dropped 2; count of bases not matched to a gene: 2. The CDR3 nucleotides read TGTGCCAGTAGTATAGGAGGGACAGGGGCCTACAATGAGCAGTTCTTC. This encodes CASSIGGTGAYNEQFF.

The gene calls are TRBV18 and TRBJ2-1; 11 bases line up with TRBD2. The V gene's germline CDR1 is KGHSH and CDR2 LQKENI. The trim removed 2 bases at V and 0 bases at J, leaving 12 bases unmatched. The CDR3 loop spans 20 amino acids. CDR3 amino acids: CASSPRETSGDESSYNEQFF. CDR3 in DNA: TGTGCCAGCTCACCAAGGGAGACTAGCGGGGACGAAAGCTCCTACAATGAGCAGTTCTTC.

This rearrangement joins TRBV7-2 to TRBJ1-2, with a possible D match to TRBD1 (6 bases). V dropped 3 bases and J dropped 2 bases, with 19 bases sitting between them. This CDR3 contains 17 residues. CDR1 is SGHTA, CDR2 FQGNSA, per germline. The CDR3 DNA follows: TGTGCCAGCAGCTTCTCCCTTTCCACAGGGATAAACTATGGCTACACCTTC. Translated: CASSFSLSTGINYGYTF.

This clone was seen a handful of times. The chain carries TRBV5-1 and TRBJ1-2; 7 bases line up with TRBD1. The CDR3 runs 14 residues. Trimming cost V 0 bases and J 6 bases; bases outside gene matches: 5. CDR1 is SGHRS and CDR2 is YFSETQ in the germline V gene. CDR3 sequence: CASSLAQGLDGYTF. The CDR3 DNA follows: TGCGCCAGCAGCTTGGCACAGGGGTTAGATGGCTACACCTTC.

The chain employs TRBV9 and TRBJ1-6, with 8 bases lining up with TRBD1. The CDR3 covers 15 residues. V lost 3 bases and J lost 11; bases outside the gene matches: 10. CDR1 SGDLS and CDR2 YYNGEE come from the germline V gene. The CDR3 bases are TGTGCCAGCAGCGGAAAACAGGGGGGTGGGGCACCCCTCCACTTT. This codes for CASSGKQGGGAPLHF.

The genes are TRBV5-1 and TRBJ2-5; TRBD2 agrees at 13 bases. V lost 1 base to trimming and J lost 0 bases; unmatched junction nucleotides: 6. The length of the CDR3 is 18 residues. The V gene's germline CDR1 is SGHRS and CDR2 YFSETQ. CDR3 bases: TGCGCCAGCAGCTTGCTCGCGGGACTAGCGGGGTACCAAGAGACCCAGTACTTC. Protein product: CASSLLAGLAGYQETQYF.

The chain employs TRBV10-3 and TRBJ2-7; D is perhaps TRBD1 (5 bases). The CDR3 has 13 residues. Germline lookup yields CDR1 ENHRY and CDR2 SYGVKD. V was cut by 5 bases and J by 0 bases, with 8 bases left in between. The CDR3 coding sequence is TGTGCCATCAGTTGGACACCCTCCTACGAGCAGTACTTC. Translated, it gives CAISWTPSYEQYF.